The sequence of this TCR beta chain was determined in a study of early T cells in non-severe SARS-CoV-2 infection. There are 15 residues in the CDR3. Per the germline V gene, CDR1 is SGHVS and CDR2 is FQNEAQ. V lost 1 base and J lost 3, with 10 bases in between. TCRdb called the 5' RACE reads again in MiXCR, with one record for every CDR3 protein. The sample carries approximately 33,000 distinct CDR3 sequences, 3.5% to 4% recorded once. This clonotype has a handful of counts. This receptor was obtained from an adult who was a healthcare worker with PCR-confirmed SARS-CoV-2 infection or an uninfected control (not recorded which). The sequenced sample was whole blood. This chain connects TRBV7-8 to TRBJ1-5; D may be TRBD1 (6 bases). The CDR3 region has the DNA TGTGCCAGCAGCTTAGGATCAGGGGTCAATCAGCCCCAGCATTTT. Translating gives CASSLGSGVNQPQHF.